What follows are 9 T cell receptor beta chains derived from one specimen sequenced in a study of PD-1 blockade in classical Hodgkin lymphoma. Autologous stem cell transplantation was followed by relapse in every patient, and brentuximab vedotin exposure varied. Some clones are missing from TCRdb's copy, which holds only in-frame ones; the method was immunoSEQ multiplex PCR. The sample records under 80,000 clones, about 64% being singletons. Sequenced material: peripheral blood mononuclear cells (PBMCs), taken before the second cycle of nivolumab. These receptors were taken from a human donor with classical Hodgkin lymphoma.

The chain recombines TRBV7-9 with TRBJ2-5; D gene unclear. There are 13 residues in the CDR3. CDR1 is SEHNR, CDR2 FQNEAQ, per germline (reference sequence). Trimming stripped 1 base from V and 3 bases from J, with 6 bases between. In nucleotides, the CDR3 is TGTGCCAGCAGCTTAGATCTGGAAGAGACCCAGTACTTC. Its protein product is CASSLDLEETQYF.

The V gene is TRBV5-4, the J gene TRBJ2-3, with TRBD2 identical over 10 bases. The CDR3 has 15 amino acids. The V gene's germline CDR1 is SGHNT and CDR2 YYREEE (reference sequence). J lost 3 bases, V lost 3 bases, and 4 bases had no gene match. For the CDR3, the DNA is TGTGCCAGCAGCTCTAGCGGGAGTGCAACAGATACGCAGTATTTT. As protein: CASSSSGSATDTQYF.

This clone has more than one count but fewer than ten. V usage is TRBV12-2 and J usage is TRBJ2-1; TRBD1, the table's D call, lacks a check against the DNA. TRBV12-2 is a listed pseudogene. The CDR3 has 15 residues. The CDR3 DNA reads as TGTGCAAGTCGCTCCGGCGGGACAGCGTCGTGTGAGCAGTTCTTC. Translating gives CASRSGGTASCEQFF.

The chain employs TRBV2 and TRBJ2-5, with D possibly matching TRBD2 (5 bases). The length of the CDR3 is 18 residues. V was pared by 3 bases and J by 4 bases, with 24 bases between. Germline CDR1 SNHLY, CDR2 FYNNEI. The CDR3 spells CASSERTGRTAGGETQYF. CDR3 nucleotide sequence: TGTGCCAGCAGTGAGAGGACGGGCCGTACGGCTGGAGGAGAGACCCAGTACTTC.

The chain has TRBV28 and TRBJ2-3; D possibly corresponds to TRBD2 (6 bases). The CDR3 is made up of 16 amino acids. Between the trimmed V and J ends, which lost 5 bases and 1 base, there was a span of 16 bases. The germline V gene has CDR1 MDHEN and CDR2 SYDVKM. The CDR3 nucleotides read TGTGCCAGCAGTCACCGGGGATTAGCGGGCACAGATACGCAGTATTTT. Protein sequence: CASSHRGLAGTDTQYF. Full variable domain (rest looked up from reference TRBV28 and TRBJ2-3): DVKVTQSSRYLVKRTGEKVFLECVQDMDHENMFWYRQDPGLGLRLIYFSYDVKMKEKGDIPEGYSVSREKKERFSLILESASTNQTSMYLCASSHRGLAGTDTQYFGPGTRLTVL.

V is TRBV19 and J is TRBJ1-3; D unclear. The CDR3 is 15 amino acids. In germline, CDR1 is LNHDA, CDR2 SQIVND (reference sequence). V dropped 4 bases and J dropped 0 bases, with 10 bases sitting between them. The CDR3 nucleotides read TGTGCCAGTAGTACTCGGAGTTACTCTGGAAACACCATATATTTT. Its translation is CASSTRSYSGNTIYF.

This sequence joins TRBV20-1 and TRBJ2-1; D uncertain. Germline-derived CDR1 and CDR2 are DFQATT and SNEGSKA (reference sequence). The CDR3 runs to 11 residues. V lost 5 bases, J lost 7 bases, and 9 bases lay in between. The CDR3 sequence: CSADQRNEQFF. CDR3 bases: TGCAGTGCTGATCAACGGAATGAGCAGTTCTTC.

This clone came up many times. J is TRBJ2-7 and V is TRBV5-4; D is undetermined. Trimming shortened V by 0 bases and J by 3 bases, and 10 bases separated the two germline ends. This CDR3 is built from 14 residues. The germline gives CDR1 SGHNT, CDR2 YYREEE (reference sequence). The CDR3 region is CASSLEVGNYEQYF. The CDR3, as DNA: TGTGCCAGCAGCTTGGAAGTGGGAAACTACGAGCAGTACTTC.

The chain has TRBV2 and TRBJ1-4; 7 bases are a match to TRBD1. V was pared by 4 bases and J by 8 bases, with 13 bases of the junction left unmatched. Germline assignment: CDR1 SNHLY and CDR2 FYNNEI. The CDR3 contains 16 residues. DNA for the CDR3: TGTGCCAGCAGTGGTCAAAGGACAGGAGGTTTAGAAAAACTGTTTTTT. Residues: CASSGQRTGGLEKLFF.